These 21 T cell receptor beta chains were all obtained from the same sample, sequenced in a study of beta chain features in type 1 diabetes. The isolated RNA, all of it, was reverse transcribed, so expressed TCRB transcripts were what got sequenced. TCRdb's table, derived via immunoSEQ multiplex PCR, lists solely in-frame clones and lacks some. The sample consists of more than 140,000 clones, around a tenth of them appearing once. The sample comprised central memory CD4+ T cells from blood. These receptors were obtained from a woman aged 40 to 49 in good health.

The rearrangement uses TRBV5-4 and TRBJ2-5, with TRBD2 matching 11 bases. Germline V gene data show CDR1 as SGHNT and CDR2 as YYREEE (reference sequence). The V segment lost 2 bases and the J segment 4 bases; nucleotides outside the gene matches: 7. The CDR3 consists of 16 residues. The CDR3 is CASSFSLAGGVETQYF. The CDR3 nucleotides read TGTGCCAGCAGCTTTTCGTTAGCGGGGGGGGTAGAGACCCAGTACTTC.

This clone was counted only a few times. V is TRBV27 and J is TRBJ1-6; 7 bases are shared with TRBD1. The V gene end was trimmed by 8 bases and the J gene end by 0 bases; junction bases not matched to a gene: 7. In germline, CDR1 is MNHEY, CDR2 SMNVEV (reference sequence). The CDR3 contains 16 residues. CDR3 amino acids: CASRARDSSYNSPLHF. In DNA form, the CDR3 reads TGTGCCAGCCGCGCGAGGGACAGCTCCTATAATTCACCCCTCCACTTT.

V and J are TRBV11-2 and TRBJ1-6; D gene ambiguous. The CDR3 spans 12 residues. Germline-derived CDR1 and CDR2 are SGHAT and FQNNGV. The ends were cut back, 8 bases at V and 10 bases at J, with 12 bases in the middle. In DNA form, the CDR3 reads TGTGCCAGCTCCGGACGGGAATCACCCCTCCACTTT. This sequence encodes CASSGRESPLHF.

The V and J genes are TRBV10-3 and TRBJ2-2, with D maybe TRBD1 (5 bases). This CDR3 is built from 14 residues. The germline V gene encodes CDR1 ENHRY and CDR2 SYGVKD. Trimming left V 7 bases short and J 4 bases short, with 13 bases between. CDR3 sequence reads: CAITSDSTTGELFF. DNA of the CDR3: TGTGCCATCACCTCAGACAGTACCACCGGGGAGCTGTTTTTT.

The chain carries TRBV5-1 and TRBJ2-1; D perhaps matches TRBD1 (5 bases). V gave up 0 bases and J gave up 10 bases, with 14 bases separating them. Per germline, CDR1 SGHRS and CDR2 YFSETQ. This CDR3 spans 14 amino acids. CDR3 in DNA: TGCGCCAGCAGCTTGGTTGCCACAGGAAGCGAGCAGTTCTTC. Translated, it gives CASSLVATGSEQFF.

The sample holds a few counts of this clone. The rearrangement uses TRBV14 and TRBJ1-4; no reliable D call. V lost 0 bases, J lost 7 bases, and 15 bases lay in between. The CDR3 is 16 residues long. Germline V lookup: CDR1 SGHDN, CDR2 FVKESK. The CDR3 DNA reads TGTGCCAGCAGCCAAGATATCCACAGTGCGAGTGAAAAACTGTTTTTT. Translation gives CASSQDIHSASEKLFF.

J is TRBJ1-2 and V is TRBV14; 7 bases fit TRBD1. Germline CDR1 reads SGHDN; CDR2 reads FVKESK. V lost 0 bases, J lost 8 bases, and 9 bases stayed unmatched. CDR3 size: 15 residues. The CDR3: CASSQEFEGALGYTF. DNA for the CDR3: TGTGCCAGCAGCCAAGAGTTTGAGGGGGCGTTGGGCTACACCTTC. The entire variable domain, with the rest obtained from reference TRBV14 and TRBJ1-2, is as follows: EAGVTQFPSHSVIEKGQTVTLRCDPISGHDNLYWYRRVMGKEIKFLLHFVKESKQDESGMPNNRFLAERTGGTYSTLKVQPAELEDSGVYFCASSQEFEGALGYTFGSGTRLTVV.

V and J are TRBV2 and TRBJ2-4, with D tentatively TRBD1 (6 bases). The CDR3 consists of 15 residues. Trimming removed 6 bases at V and 7 bases at J, with 19 bases between. CDR1 and CDR2 from the germline V gene are SNHLY and FYNNEI. The CDR3 DNA reads as TGTGCCAGCAGACCCCCTTCAGGGGAGAGGAACATTCAGTACTTC. Protein: CASRPPSGERNIQYF.

The V and J genes are TRBV2 and TRBJ2-1; weak D call: TRBD1 (6 bases). V lost 4 bases, J lost 9 bases, and 13 bases lay in between. Germline lookup yields CDR1 SNHLY and CDR2 FYNNEI. The CDR3 covers 13 residues. The CDR3 protein is CASSAQGWGEQFF. The CDR3 DNA reads TGTGCCAGCAGTGCACAGGGTTGGGGTGAGCAGTTCTTC.

The J gene is TRBJ1-3, the V gene TRBV5-1, with TRBD1 matching over 7 bases. After removal of 2 bases from V and 1 base from J, the junction contained 9 bases not matched to a gene. The CDR3 covers 17 residues. Germline V gives CDR1 SGHRS, CDR2 YFSETQ. The CDR3 DNA follows: TGCGCCAGCAGCTTAAACAACAGGGGTGGATCTGGAAACACCATATATTTT. Translating it yields CASSLNNRGGSGNTIYF.

This clone was detected only a few times. The chain is built from TRBV29-1 and TRBJ1-1; 11 positions match TRBD1. The CDR3 is made up of 12 amino acids. Per germline, CDR1 SQVTM and CDR2 ANQGSEA. Losses at the gene ends were 7 bases for V and 11 bases for J; bases not matched to a gene: 9. The CDR3 nucleotides are TGCAGCGCTGAGGGGACAGGGGGGTGGGCTTTCTTT. This codes for CSAEGTGGWAFF.

This clone was observed a handful of times. The gene calls are TRBV28 and TRBJ2-1, with TRBD1 as a possible D gene (6 bases). The CDR3 is 15 amino acids. Per the germline V gene, CDR1 is MDHEN and CDR2 is SYDVKM. V lost 7 bases to trimming and J lost 3 bases, with 16 bases between them. The CDR3 DNA follows: TGTGCCAGCACTCCTACACTGGGACACTACAATGAGCAGTTCTTC. Protein sequence: CASTPTLGHYNEQFF.

There are a few counts of this clone. This chain joins TRBV6-5 and TRBJ1-5, with no clear D. The CDR3 spans 12 residues. From germline, CDR1 is MNHEY and CDR2 SVGAGI. V shed 8 bases and J shed 4 bases, with 9 bases lying between them. This CDR3 is CASQHGNQPQHF. The CDR3 DNA follows: TGTGCCAGCCAACACGGGAATCAGCCCCAGCATTTT.

Here the CDR3 reads CASSLRSTSTDTQYF. CDR3 nucleotide sequence: TGTGCCAGCAGCTTACGTAGCACGAGCACAGATACGCAGTATTTT. The chain is built from TRBV7-9 and TRBJ2-3; D is uncertain. There are 15 residues in the CDR3. The germline V and J ends were trimmed by 2 bases and 0 bases, with 9 bases remaining between them. Germline CDR1 reads SEHNR; CDR2 reads FQNEAQ (reference sequence).

There are a few counts of this clone. In nucleotides, the CDR3 is TGTGCCAGCAGCTTAGCGCTAGTAGAACGGCAGTTCTTC. Protein product: CASSLALVERQFF. V and J are TRBV7-8 and TRBJ2-1; D gene unclear. With 0 bases removed from V and 12 bases from J, the gap between germline ends came to 12 bases. The CDR3 loop spans 13 amino acids. Germline loops: CDR1 SGHVS, CDR2 FQNEAQ.

This clone came up a few times. The V gene is TRBV2, the J gene TRBJ2-2, with D perhaps matching TRBD2 (6 bases). The CDR3 extends over 13 amino acids. V gave up 8 bases and J gave up 8 bases, with 15 bases separating them. Germline lookup yields CDR1 SNHLY and CDR2 FYNNEI. DNA for the CDR3: TGTGCCAGCTCGCGGGGCGGCTTGGGGGAGCTGTTTTTT. As protein: CASSRGGLGELFF. The variable domain in full, completed from reference TRBV2 and TRBJ2-2, reads EPEVTQTPSHQVTQMGQEVILRCVPISNHLYFYWYRQILGQKVEFLVSFYNNEISEKSEIFDDQFSVERPDGSNFTLKIRSTKLEDSAMYFCASSRGGLGELFFGEGSRLTVL.

The chain joins TRBV6-5 to TRBJ1-2, with 8 bases that match TRBD1. The CDR3 is 14 residues long. V gave up 5 bases and J gave up 6 bases; unmatched junction bases: 8. Germline lookup yields CDR1 MNHEY and CDR2 SVGAGI. The CDR3 DNA follows: TGTGCCAGCAGTGCGTGGACAGGGTTTGATGGCTACACCTTC. This codes for CASSAWTGFDGYTF.

This rearrangement joins TRBV7-2 to TRBJ1-2, with D hard to call. This CDR3 region has 12 residues. Germline V gene lookup returns CDR1 SGHTA and CDR2 FQGNSA. The V end was cut by 8 bases, the J end by 8 bases, with 15 bases between. The CDR3 spells CASATPGGGYTF. Written as DNA, the CDR3 is TGTGCCAGCGCTACCCCCGGCGGGGGCTACACCTTC.

This clone was recorded a few times. This chain links TRBV6-5 with TRBJ2-5; 8 bases fit TRBD2. The CDR3 is 14 amino acids. The germline CDR1 and CDR2 sequences are MNHEY and SVGAGI. Trimming cost V 5 bases and J 5 bases; bases outside gene matches: 7. The CDR3 is CASSTPGGGETQYF. The CDR3 region has the DNA TGTGCCAGCAGTACCCCGGGGGGGGGTGAGACCCAGTACTTC.

The table lists this clone with a few counts. The chain combines TRBV19 with TRBJ1-5; 10 nucleotides align to TRBD1. The V segment lost 5 bases and the J segment 8 bases; nucleotides outside the gene matches: 9. Per germline, CDR1 LNHDA and CDR2 SQIVND (reference sequence). The CDR3 contains 15 residues. The CDR3: CASSVGQGVMEPQHF. The CDR3, as DNA: TGTGCCAGTAGTGTTGGACAGGGGGTAATGGAGCCCCAGCATTTT.

This clone was seen a few times. This rearrangement joins TRBV5-4 to TRBJ2-7; a weak D match, TRBD2 (6 bases). Germline values: CDR1 SGHNT, CDR2 YYREEE (reference sequence). With 1 base removed from V and 2 bases from J, the gap between germline ends came to 16 bases. The CDR3 loop spans 16 amino acids. In nucleotides, the CDR3 is TGTGCCAGCAGCTTGCGGCAGGCGGGGTTCGCCTACGAGCAGTACTTC. It codes for CASSLRQAGFAYEQYF.